One and the same sample provided the 31 T cell receptor beta chains below, sequenced in a study of shared clonotypes between healthy human individuals (dated by TCRdb to 2020 to 2022). CD8 naive samples were obtained by positive selection for CCR7 among CD45RO-negative cells, yielding a CD45RA+CCR7+ population from which TemRA cells were excluded. Library preparation used the immunoSEQ multiplex PCR assay. This is the immuneACCESS table as TCRdb keeps it, with only in-frame sequences that have V and J called. A part of the clones is gone; compared with another copy, unresolved V genes explain less than half, and the rest is unexplained. Recorded for this sample are approximately 740,000 clones; 80% to 95% of them occurred a single time. 24% of the sample is held by the ten biggest clonotypes. Material for sequencing was naive CD8+ T cells sorted from blood. The label giving this sample's cell subset or site can be read as: CD45RA+CCR7+. Source of these receptors: a man aged 30 to 45 in good health.

The chain is built from TRBV7-2 and TRBJ2-7; unclear D gene. Germline assignment: CDR1 SGHTA and CDR2 FQGNSA. Trimming pared 1 base from V and 5 bases from J, leaving 15 bases between. This CDR3 spans 15 amino acids. The DNA for the CDR3 is TGTGCCAGCAGCTTAGTCGGTAGCCCCAACCACGAGCAGTACTTC. Translating gives CASSLVGSPNHEQYF.

This chain joins TRBV7-9 and TRBJ2-1, with 7 positions matching TRBD2. This CDR3 is 13 amino acids long. Trimming removed 5 bases from V and 6 bases from J; junction bases left unmatched: 4. Germline V CDR1 and CDR2: SEHNR, FQNEAQ (reference sequence). CDR3 nucleotide sequence: TGTGCCAGCAGCCCACTAGCGTCCAATGAGCAGTTCTTC. The encoded protein is CASSPLASNEQFF.

This clone was observed once. The chain has TRBV6-6 and TRBJ1-2, with D maybe TRBD1 (6 bases). Trimming took 7 bases from V and 4 from J, leaving 13 bases between them. The V gene's germline CDR1 is MNHNY and CDR2 SVGAGI (reference sequence). CDR3 length: 13 residues. CDR3 region: CASTQGWAYGYTF. For the CDR3, the DNA is TGTGCCAGCACTCAGGGGTGGGCCTATGGCTACACCTTC.

The V and J genes are TRBV7-9 and TRBJ2-5; 9 bases are a match to TRBD2. The germline gives CDR1 SEHNR, CDR2 FQNEAQ (reference sequence). The length of the CDR3 is 15 residues. V trimming: 7 bases; J trimming: 5 bases; junction bases outside the gene matches: 11. DNA for the CDR3: TGTGCCAGCAATTCAAGGCGGGAGGGAGTTGAGACCCAGTACTTC. It is translated as CASNSRREGVETQYF.

The rearrangement uses TRBV7-3 and TRBJ2-2; no clear D gene. CDR3 length: 14 amino acids. The V end was cut by 5 bases, the J end by 4 bases, with 11 bases between. Germline V gene sequence: CDR1 SGHTA, CDR2 FQGTGA. This CDR3 is CASSLWSGTGELFF. Written as DNA, the CDR3 is TGTGCCAGCAGCCTCTGGTCTGGCACCGGGGAGCTGTTTTTT.

The chain has TRBV7-3 and TRBJ2-7; D is ambiguous. The germline CDR1 and CDR2 sequences are SGHTA and FQGTGA. The CDR3 consists of 12 residues. The V end lost 1 base, the J end lost 6 bases, and 7 bases lay between the germline ends. CDR3 coding DNA: TGTGCCAGCAGCTTAAGTCCTCCCGAGCAGTACTTC. Amino acids: CASSLSPPEQYF.

This clone appeared once. The J gene is TRBJ2-3, the V gene TRBV4-1; 10 nucleotides align to TRBD2. Germline CDR1 reads MGHRA; CDR2 reads YSYEKL. V dropped 4 bases and J dropped 4; count of bases not matched to a gene: 2. This CDR3 is built from 14 residues. CDR3 in DNA: TGCGCCAGCAGCCCTAGCGGGAGTCCAGATACGCAGTATTTT. It specifies CASSPSGSPDTQYF.

Details on this clone: The identical CDR3 is also encoded by other nucleotide sequences in the sample. This rearrangement joins TRBV27 to TRBJ2-7; maybe TRBD2 (6 bases). V gave up 5 bases and J gave up 4 bases, with 12 bases separating them. Germline V lookup: CDR1 MNHEY, CDR2 SMNVEV (reference sequence). This CDR3 region has 13 residues. The CDR3 sequence: CASSPGSSYEQYF. CDR3 sequence (DNA): TGTGCCAGCAGTCCCGGGAGTTCTTACGAGCAGTACTTC.

CDR3 bases: TGCGCCAGCAGCCATGGTGGACAGGGTGGCTCCTATGGCTACACCTTC. It yields the protein CASSHGGQGGSYGYTF. The J gene is TRBJ1-2, the V gene TRBV4-1; 8 nucleotides line up with TRBD1. Germline V gene sequence: CDR1 MGHRA, CDR2 YSYEKL. The CDR3 is 16 amino acids. Germline trimming cut 3 bases from V and 4 bases from J; bases unmatched to any gene: 10.

The rearrangement links TRBV10-3 to TRBJ2-2; 8 bases match TRBD2. Germline V gene lookup returns CDR1 ENHRY and CDR2 SYGVKD. J lost 6 bases, V lost 5 bases, and 11 bases had no gene match. This CDR3 has 16 residues. The CDR3 DNA follows: TGTGCCATCAGTTATAGACTAGCGATTTCCGCCGGGGAGCTGTTTTTT. It yields the protein CAISYRLAISAGELFF.

This rearrangement joins TRBV4-1 to TRBJ2-1, with 10 positions matching TRBD2. Germline lookup yields CDR1 MGHRA and CDR2 YSYEKL. The V gene end was trimmed by 4 bases and the J gene end by 8 bases; junction bases not matched to a gene: 8. This CDR3 spans 15 amino acids. The CDR3, as DNA: TGCGCCAGCAGCCCGAGCGGGAGGGGTACCCATGAGCAGTTCTTC. This sequence encodes CASSPSGRGTHEQFF.

This chain joins TRBV9 and TRBJ2-3; a possible D gene is TRBD2 (6 bases). The CDR3 length is 18 residues. V was shortened by 0 bases and J by 2 bases, with 19 bases between the two germline ends. CDR1 SGDLS and CDR2 YYNGEE come from the germline V gene. The DNA of the CDR3 is TGTGCCAGCAGCGTAGCTACTGGGCGGGGACCCTACACAGATACGCAGTATTTT. This sequence encodes CASSVATGRGPYTDTQYF.

The chain combines TRBV6-6 with TRBJ1-5; D is uncertain. CDR1 and CDR2 (germline): MNHNY, SVGAGI (reference sequence). This CDR3 contains 15 residues. Trimming removed 0 bases at V and 6 bases at J, with 12 bases between. The CDR3 nucleotides are TGTGCCAGCAGTTACTCGGACCCGCGGGGTCAGCCCCAGCATTTT. It is translated as CASSYSDPRGQPQHF.

This clone was detected once. The chain carries TRBV5-4 and TRBJ2-3, with a tentative D call TRBD2 (6 bases). This CDR3 is 14 amino acids long. The germline CDR1 and CDR2 sequences are SGHNT and YYREEE (reference sequence). The V end was cut by 4 bases, the J end by 0 bases, with 9 bases between. In DNA form, the CDR3 reads TGTGCCAGCAGCCGGGACTCTAGCACAGATACGCAGTATTTT. Translation gives CASSRDSSTDTQYF.

Regarding this clone: The sample carries other DNA sequences with the same CDR3. The J gene is TRBJ2-7, the V gene TRBV27; tentatively, D is TRBD1 or TRBD2 (6 bases each). V lost 3 bases and J 3 bases, leaving 9 bases between the germline ends. The CDR3 length is 13 residues. Looked up from germline, CDR1 is MNHEY and CDR2 is SMNVEV (reference sequence). The CDR3 sequence is CASSLGGSYEQYF. The CDR3 DNA sequence: TGTGCCAGCAGTTTGGGGGGCAGCTACGAGCAGTACTTC.

J is TRBJ2-1 and V is TRBV2, with TRBD2 matching 8 bases. V was clipped by 7 bases and J by 0 bases; unmatched bases: 5. The CDR3 covers 15 residues. The germline V gene has CDR1 SNHLY and CDR2 FYNNEI. This CDR3 reads CASTTGGPSYNEQFF. The CDR3 bases are TGTGCCAGCACCACGGGAGGGCCCTCCTACAATGAGCAGTTCTTC. Full variable domain (outside the CDR3, taken from reference TRBV2 and TRBJ2-1): EPEVTQTPSHQVTQMGQEVILRCVPISNHLYFYWYRQILGQKVEFLVSFYNNEISEKSEIFDDQFSVERPDGSNFTLKIRSTKLEDSAMYFCASTTGGPSYNEQFFGPGTRLTVL.

The J gene is TRBJ2-7, the V gene TRBV19, with 13 bases aligning to TRBD2. This CDR3 has 16 amino acids. V was clipped by 5 bases and J by 5 bases; unmatched bases: 9. The germline V gene has CDR1 LNHDA and CDR2 SQIVND (reference sequence). Here the CDR3 reads CASSPGTSGTDDEQYF. CDR3 nucleotides: TGTGCCAGTAGTCCCGGGACTAGCGGGACCGACGACGAGCAGTACTTC.

This clone was seen a single time. The gene calls are TRBV2 and TRBJ1-2; the D is unclear. The germline V and J ends were trimmed by 6 bases and 2 bases, with 16 bases remaining between them. Germline values: CDR1 SNHLY, CDR2 FYNNEI. The CDR3 sequence is 15 residues long. Here the CDR3 reads CASRTRAAINYGYTF. CDR3 in DNA: TGTGCCAGCAGGACCCGGGCAGCGATAAACTATGGCTACACCTTC.

The J gene is TRBJ2-7, the V gene TRBV29-1; D possibly matches TRBD1 or TRBD2 (5 bases each). In germline, CDR1 is SQVTM, CDR2 ANQGSEA. Trimming took 5 bases from V and 0 from J, leaving 11 bases between them. The length of the CDR3 is 13 residues. CDR3 region: CSVKGDPSYEQYF. CDR3 DNA: TGCAGCGTTAAAGGGGACCCCTCCTACGAGCAGTACTTC.

This chain links TRBV7-8 with TRBJ2-7; D is unclear. Germline assignment: CDR1 SGHVS and CDR2 FQNEAQ. Trimming shortened V by 5 bases and J by 2 bases, and 13 bases separated the two germline ends. The CDR3 totals 14 residues. In nucleotides, the CDR3 is TGTGCCAGCAGCCCACCTAAGGTCACCTACGAGCAGTACTTC. Encoded protein: CASSPPKVTYEQYF. The full variable domain, its missing parts supplied by reference TRBV7-8 and TRBJ2-7, is GAGVSQSPRYKVAKRGQDVALRCDPISGHVSLFWYQQALGQGPEFLTYFQNEAQLDKSGLPSDRFFAERPEGSVSTLKIQRTQQEDSAVYLCASSPPKVTYEQYFGPGTRLTVT.

V and J are TRBV23-1 and TRBJ1-1; 7 bases fit TRBD1. TRBV23-1 is an ORF; its function is uncertain. This CDR3 is built from 18 residues. V lost 0 bases, J lost 0 bases, and 10 bases stayed unmatched. The CDR3 DNA follows: TGCGCCAGCAGTCAATCAGACGAGGGGGCGGGTATGAACACTGAAGCTTTCTTT. It yields the protein CASSQSDEGAGMNTEAFF.

The CDR3: CASSYSPDSSYNEQFF. In nucleotides, the CDR3 is TGTGCCAGCAGTTACTCACCGGACAGCTCCTACAATGAGCAGTTCTTC. The chain is built from TRBV6-6 and TRBJ2-1; the D gene is possibly TRBD1 (6 bases). Germline V gives CDR1 MNHNY, CDR2 SVGAGI (reference sequence). There are 16 residues in the CDR3. V lost 0 bases to trimming and J lost 0 bases, with 9 bases between them.

V is TRBV29-1 and J is TRBJ1-2; D ambiguous. This CDR3 region has 14 residues. V gave up 5 bases and J gave up 8 bases, with 21 bases separating them. The germline gives CDR1 SQVTM, CDR2 ANQGSEA. Here the CDR3 reads CSVQIIDPGGGYTF. The CDR3 coding sequence is TGCAGCGTTCAAATCATTGACCCTGGAGGGGGCTACACCTTC.

CDR3 nucleotide sequence: TGTGCCAGCTCACCATCTTCTCGGGACGCGGCGACCCAGTACTTC. Translated, it gives CASSPSSRDAATQYF. The chain recombines TRBV18 with TRBJ2-5; the D gene could be TRBD1 or TRBD2 (5 bases each). V was clipped by 2 bases and J by 7 bases, with 17 bases between them. Per the germline V gene, CDR1 is KGHSH and CDR2 is LQKENI. The CDR3 length is 15 residues.

The chain is built from TRBV11-3 and TRBJ2-7, with a tentative D call TRBD2 (5 bases). Germline loops: CDR1 SGHNT, CDR2 YENEEA. The ends were cut back, 4 bases at V and 3 bases at J, with 10 bases in the middle. This CDR3 is 13 amino acids long. This CDR3 is CASSSRRGYEQYF. The CDR3 coding sequence is TGTGCCAGCAGCTCCCGCCGGGGCTACGAGCAGTACTTC.

As to this clone: This may arise from a read error, as a much more abundant clone is one base away. Other DNA sequences of this sample code for an identical CDR3. V and J are TRBV19 and TRBJ1-5, with unresolved D. The CDR3 has 14 residues. Trimming pared 3 bases from V and 0 bases from J, leaving 6 bases between. Per germline, CDR1 LNHDA and CDR2 SQIVND (reference sequence). The CDR3 reads CASSIGHSNQPQHF. In DNA form, the CDR3 reads TGTGCCAGTAGTATTGGCCATAGCAATCAGCCCCAGCATTTT.

The chain employs TRBV4-1 and TRBJ2-2, with 10 bases fitting TRBD2. With V trimmed by 5 bases and J by 1 base, 4 bases remained unmatched. The CDR3 covers 16 residues. The germline V gene encodes CDR1 MGHRA and CDR2 YSYEKL. DNA of the CDR3: TGCGCCAGCAGCGAAACTAGCGGGAAGAACACCGGGGAGCTGTTTTTT. Translating gives CASSETSGKNTGELFF.

The chain employs TRBV10-3 and TRBJ1-1; no clear D. Trimming removed 6 bases from V and 0 bases from J, with 8 bases in between. CDR1 is ENHRY, CDR2 SYGVKD, per germline. The CDR3 runs to 13 residues. CDR3 region: CAIRAELNTEAFF. CDR3 nucleotide sequence: TGTGCCATCAGGGCAGAACTGAACACTGAAGCTTTCTTT.

The rearrangement joins TRBV4-3 to TRBJ1-3; D gene ambiguous. Trimming left V 0 bases short and J 2 bases short, with 14 bases between. Germline loops: CDR1 LGHNA, CDR2 YSLEER. The CDR3 sequence is 17 residues long. In nucleotides, the CDR3 is TGCGCCAGCAGCCAAGACCCCCCTTCTGGCGCTGGAAACACCATATATTTT. This sequence encodes CASSQDPPSGAGNTIYF.

The rearrangement links TRBV7-8 to TRBJ2-3; 12 positions agree with TRBD2. In germline, CDR1 is SGHVS, CDR2 FQNEAQ. The length of the CDR3 is 16 residues. V was pared by 5 bases and J by 2 bases, with 5 bases of the junction left unmatched. CDR3 amino acids: CASSRGLAGFTDTQYF. CDR3 coding DNA: TGTGCCAGCAGCAGGGGACTAGCGGGTTTCACAGATACGCAGTATTTT.

The rearrangement uses TRBV4-3 and TRBJ2-7, with 7 bases identical to TRBD2. Trimming cost V 1 base and J 3 bases; bases outside gene matches: 6. This CDR3 comprises 15 residues. Germline V gene sequence: CDR1 LGHNA, CDR2 YSLEER. The CDR3 sequence: CASSQARTSSYEQYF. The CDR3 bases are TGCGCCAGCAGCCAAGCGCGGACTAGTAGCTACGAGCAGTACTTC.